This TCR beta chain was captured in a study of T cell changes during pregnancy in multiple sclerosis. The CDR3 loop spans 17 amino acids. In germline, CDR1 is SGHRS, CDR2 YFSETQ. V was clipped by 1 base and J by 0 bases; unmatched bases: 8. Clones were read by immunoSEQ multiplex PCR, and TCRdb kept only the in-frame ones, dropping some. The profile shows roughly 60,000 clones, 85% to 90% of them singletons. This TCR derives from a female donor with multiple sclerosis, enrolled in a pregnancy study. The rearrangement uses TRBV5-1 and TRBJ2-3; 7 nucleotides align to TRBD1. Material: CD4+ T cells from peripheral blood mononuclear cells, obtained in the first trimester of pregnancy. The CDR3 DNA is TGCGCCAGCAGCTTGCGGGGAAGGGGGCAAAGCACAGATACGCAGTATTTT. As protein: CASSLRGRGQSTDTQYF.